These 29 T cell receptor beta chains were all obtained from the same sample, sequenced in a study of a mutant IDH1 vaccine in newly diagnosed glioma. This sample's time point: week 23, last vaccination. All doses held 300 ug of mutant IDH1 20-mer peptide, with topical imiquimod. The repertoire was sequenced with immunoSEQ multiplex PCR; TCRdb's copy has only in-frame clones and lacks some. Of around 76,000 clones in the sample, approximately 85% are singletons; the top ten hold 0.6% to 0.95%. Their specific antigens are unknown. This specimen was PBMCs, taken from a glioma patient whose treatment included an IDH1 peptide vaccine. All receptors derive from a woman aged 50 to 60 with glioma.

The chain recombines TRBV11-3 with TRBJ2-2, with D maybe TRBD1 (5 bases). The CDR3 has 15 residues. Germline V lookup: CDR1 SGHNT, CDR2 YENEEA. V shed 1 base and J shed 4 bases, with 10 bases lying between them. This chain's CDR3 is CASSLAGFGTGELFF. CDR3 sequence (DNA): TGTGCCAGCAGCTTAGCAGGGTTCGGCACCGGGGAGCTGTTTTTT.

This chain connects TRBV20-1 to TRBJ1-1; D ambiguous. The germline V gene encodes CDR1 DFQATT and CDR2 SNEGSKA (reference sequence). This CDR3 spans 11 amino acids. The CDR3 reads CRVNGDTEAFF. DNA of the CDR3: TGCAGAGTCAACGGGGACACTGAAGCTTTCTTT.

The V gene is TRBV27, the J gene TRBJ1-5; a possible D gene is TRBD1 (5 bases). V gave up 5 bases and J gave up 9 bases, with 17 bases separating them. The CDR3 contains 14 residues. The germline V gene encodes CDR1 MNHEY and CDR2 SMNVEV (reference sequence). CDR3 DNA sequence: TGTGCCAGCAGTGTCATCGGGACTCTCTGGCCCCAGCATTTT. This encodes CASSVIGTLWPQHF.

DNA for the CDR3: TGTGCCAGCAGCTTAAATTCCGGGGTGAACCTCCACTTT. Translated: CASSLNSGVNLHF. The V and J genes are TRBV7-3 and TRBJ1-6; D unresolved. The length of the CDR3 is 13 residues. The germline CDR1 and CDR2 sequences are SGHTA and FQGTGA. V gave up 1 base and J gave up 15 bases, with 13 bases separating them.

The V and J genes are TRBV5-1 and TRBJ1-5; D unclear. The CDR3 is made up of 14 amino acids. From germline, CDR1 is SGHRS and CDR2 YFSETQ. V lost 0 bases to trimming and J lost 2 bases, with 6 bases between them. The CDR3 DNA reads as TGCGCCAGCAGCTTGGAAGGCGGCAATCAGCCCCAGCATTTT. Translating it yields CASSLEGGNQPQHF.

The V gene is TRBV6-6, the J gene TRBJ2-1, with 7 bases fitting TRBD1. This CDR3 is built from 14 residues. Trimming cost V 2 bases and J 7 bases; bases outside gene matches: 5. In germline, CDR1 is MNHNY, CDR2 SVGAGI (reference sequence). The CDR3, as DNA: TGTGCCAGCAGTTACGTTAGACAGGGAAATGAGCAGTTCTTC. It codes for CASSYVRQGNEQFF.

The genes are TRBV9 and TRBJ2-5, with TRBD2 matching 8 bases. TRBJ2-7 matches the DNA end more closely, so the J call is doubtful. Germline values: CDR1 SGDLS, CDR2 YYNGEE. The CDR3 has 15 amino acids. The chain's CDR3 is CASSVAPRLASEQYF. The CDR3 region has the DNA TGTGCCAGCAGCGTAGCCCCCCGACTAGCGAGCGAGCAGTACTTC.

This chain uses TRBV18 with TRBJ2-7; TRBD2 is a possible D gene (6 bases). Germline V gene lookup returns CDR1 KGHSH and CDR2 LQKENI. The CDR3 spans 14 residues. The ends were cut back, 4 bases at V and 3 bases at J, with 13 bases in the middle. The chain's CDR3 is CASSLGRGNYEQYF. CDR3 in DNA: TGTGCCAGCTCACTAGGACGGGGGAACTACGAGCAGTACTTC.

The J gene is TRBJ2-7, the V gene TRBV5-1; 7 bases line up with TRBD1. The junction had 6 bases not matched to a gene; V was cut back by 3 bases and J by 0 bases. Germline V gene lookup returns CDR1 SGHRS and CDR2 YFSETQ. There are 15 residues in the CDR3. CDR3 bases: TGCGCCAGCAGCTCAGGGGGAAGCCTCTCCTACGAGCAGTACTTC. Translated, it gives CASSSGGSLSYEQYF. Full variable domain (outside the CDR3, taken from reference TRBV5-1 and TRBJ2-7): KAGVTQTPRYLIKTRGQQVTLSCSPISGHRSVSWYQQTPGQGLQFLFEYFSETQRNKGNFPGRFSGRQFSNSRSEMNVSTLELGDSALYLCASSSGGSLSYEQYFGPGTRLTVT.

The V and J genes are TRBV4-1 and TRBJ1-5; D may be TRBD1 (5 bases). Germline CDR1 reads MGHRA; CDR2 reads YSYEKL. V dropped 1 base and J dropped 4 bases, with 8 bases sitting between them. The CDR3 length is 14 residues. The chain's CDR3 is CASSQAGGNQPQHF. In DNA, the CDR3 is TGCGCCAGCAGCCAAGCGGGGGGGAATCAGCCCCAGCATTTT.

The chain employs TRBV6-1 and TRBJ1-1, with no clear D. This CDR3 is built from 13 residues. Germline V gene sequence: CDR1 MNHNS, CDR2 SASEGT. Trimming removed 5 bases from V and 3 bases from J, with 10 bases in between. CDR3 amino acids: CASSTHSYTEAFF. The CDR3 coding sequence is TGTGCCAGCAGTACCCATTCATACACTGAAGCTTTCTTT.

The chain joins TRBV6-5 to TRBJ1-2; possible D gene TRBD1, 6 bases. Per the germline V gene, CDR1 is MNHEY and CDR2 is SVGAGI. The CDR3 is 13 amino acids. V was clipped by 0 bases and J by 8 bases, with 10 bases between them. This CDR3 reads CASSYSGAQGYTF. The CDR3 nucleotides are TGTGCCAGCAGTTACTCGGGGGCGCAGGGCTACACCTTC.

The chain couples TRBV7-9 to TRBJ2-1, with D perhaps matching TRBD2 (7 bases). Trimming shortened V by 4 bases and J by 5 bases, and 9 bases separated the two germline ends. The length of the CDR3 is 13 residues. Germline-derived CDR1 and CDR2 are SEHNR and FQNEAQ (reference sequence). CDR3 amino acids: CASSWGGHNEQFF. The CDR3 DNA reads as TGTGCCAGCAGCTGGGGGGGCCACAATGAGCAGTTCTTC. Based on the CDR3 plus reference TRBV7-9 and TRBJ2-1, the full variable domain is DTGVSQNPRHKITKRGQNVTFRCDPISEHNRLYWYRQTLGQGPEFLTYFQNEAQLEKSRLLSDRFSAERPKGSFSTLEIQRTEQGDSAMYLCASSWGGHNEQFFGPGTRLTVL.

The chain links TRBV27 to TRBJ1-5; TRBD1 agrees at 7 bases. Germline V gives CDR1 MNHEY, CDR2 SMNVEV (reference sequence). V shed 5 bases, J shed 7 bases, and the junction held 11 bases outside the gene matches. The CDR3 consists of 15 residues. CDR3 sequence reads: CASSTGTGVQQPQHF. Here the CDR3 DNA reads TGTGCCAGCAGTACCGGCACAGGGGTTCAGCAGCCCCAGCATTTT.

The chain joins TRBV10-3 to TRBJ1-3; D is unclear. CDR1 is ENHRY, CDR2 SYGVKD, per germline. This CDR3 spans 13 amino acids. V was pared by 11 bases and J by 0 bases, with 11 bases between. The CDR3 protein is CAGRRASGNTIYF. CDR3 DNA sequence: TGTGCCGGCCGGCGGGCCTCTGGAAACACCATATATTTT.

Here the CDR3 reads CASSGPDVTSGNTIYF. The CDR3 DNA reads as TGTGCCAGCAGTGGACCGGACGTGACCTCTGGAAACACCATATATTTT. This chain connects TRBV28 to TRBJ1-3, with unresolved D. Per the germline V gene, CDR1 is MDHEN and CDR2 is SYDVKM. V lost 5 bases to trimming and J lost 0 bases, with 14 bases between them. The CDR3 runs to 16 residues.

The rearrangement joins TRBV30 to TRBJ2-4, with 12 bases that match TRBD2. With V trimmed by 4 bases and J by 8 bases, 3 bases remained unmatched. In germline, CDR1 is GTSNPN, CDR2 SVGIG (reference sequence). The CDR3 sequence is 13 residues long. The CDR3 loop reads CAWKLAGGHIQYF. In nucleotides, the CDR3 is TGTGCCTGGAAACTAGCGGGAGGACACATTCAGTACTTC.

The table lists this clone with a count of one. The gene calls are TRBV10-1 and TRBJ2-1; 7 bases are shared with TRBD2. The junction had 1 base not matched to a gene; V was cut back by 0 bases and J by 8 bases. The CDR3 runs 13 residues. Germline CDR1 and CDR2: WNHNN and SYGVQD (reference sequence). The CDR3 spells CASSESTSHEQFF. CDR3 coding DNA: TGCGCCAGCAGTGAGTCGACTAGCCATGAGCAGTTCTTC.

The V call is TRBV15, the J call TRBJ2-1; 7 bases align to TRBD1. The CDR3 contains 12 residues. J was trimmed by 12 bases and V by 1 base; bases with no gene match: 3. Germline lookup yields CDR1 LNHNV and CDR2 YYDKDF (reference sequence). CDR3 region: CATSRATGTQFF. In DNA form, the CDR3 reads TGTGCCACCAGCAGAGCGACAGGGACGCAGTTCTTC.

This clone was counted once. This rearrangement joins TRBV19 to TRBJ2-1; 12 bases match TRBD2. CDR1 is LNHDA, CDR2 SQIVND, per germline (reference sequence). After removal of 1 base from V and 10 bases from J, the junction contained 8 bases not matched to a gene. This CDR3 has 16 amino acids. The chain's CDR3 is CASSIVGLAGKLEQFF. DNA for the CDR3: TGTGCCAGTAGTATAGTGGGACTAGCGGGCAAGTTGGAGCAGTTCTTC.

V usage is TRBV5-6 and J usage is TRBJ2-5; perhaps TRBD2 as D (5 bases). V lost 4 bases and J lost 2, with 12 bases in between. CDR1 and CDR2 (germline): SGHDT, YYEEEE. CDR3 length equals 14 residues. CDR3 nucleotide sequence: TGTGCCAGCAGCCTTAAGAGAGGGCAAGAGACCCAGTACTTC. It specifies CASSLKRGQETQYF. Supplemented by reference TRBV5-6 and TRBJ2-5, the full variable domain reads DAGVTQSPTHLIKTRGQQVTLRCSPKSGHDTVSWYQQALGQGPQFIFQYYEEEERQRGNFPDRFSGHQFPNYSSELNVNALLLGDSALYLCASSLKRGQETQYFGPGTRLLVL.

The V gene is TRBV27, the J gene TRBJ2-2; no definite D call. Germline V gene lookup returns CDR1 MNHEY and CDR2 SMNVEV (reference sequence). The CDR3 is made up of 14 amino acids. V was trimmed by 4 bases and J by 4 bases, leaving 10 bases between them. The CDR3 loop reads CASSSLAFTGELFF. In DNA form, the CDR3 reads TGTGCCAGCAGTTCGTTAGCTTTCACCGGGGAGCTGTTTTTT.

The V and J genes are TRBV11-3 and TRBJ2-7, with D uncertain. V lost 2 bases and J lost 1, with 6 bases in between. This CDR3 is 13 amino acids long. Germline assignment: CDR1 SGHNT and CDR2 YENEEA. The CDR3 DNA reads TGTGCCAGCAGCTTAATCGGTTCCTACGAGCAGTACTTC. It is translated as CASSLIGSYEQYF. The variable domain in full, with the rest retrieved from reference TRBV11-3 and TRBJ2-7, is EAGVVQSPRYKIIEKKQPVAFWCNPISGHNTLYWYLQNLGQGPELLIRYENEEAVDDSQLPKDRFSAERLKGVDSTLKIQPAELGDSAVYLCASSLIGSYEQYFGPGTRLTVT.

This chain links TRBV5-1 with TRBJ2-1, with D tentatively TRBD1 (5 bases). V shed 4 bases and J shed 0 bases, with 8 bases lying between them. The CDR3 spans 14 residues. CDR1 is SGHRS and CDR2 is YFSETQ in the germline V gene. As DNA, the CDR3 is TGCGCCAGCAGCGCAACAGGCTCCTACAATGAGCAGTTCTTC. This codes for CASSATGSYNEQFF.

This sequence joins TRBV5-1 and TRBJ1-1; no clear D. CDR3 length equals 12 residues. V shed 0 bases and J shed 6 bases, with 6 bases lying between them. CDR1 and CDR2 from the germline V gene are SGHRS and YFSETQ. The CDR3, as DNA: TGCGCCAGCAGCTTGGAGGGCCCTGAAGCTTTCTTT. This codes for CASSLEGPEAFF.

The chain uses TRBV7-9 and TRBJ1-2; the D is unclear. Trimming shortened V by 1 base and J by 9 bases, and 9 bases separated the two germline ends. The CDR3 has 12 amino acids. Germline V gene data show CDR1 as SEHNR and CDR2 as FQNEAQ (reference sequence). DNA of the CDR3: TGTGCCAGCAGCTTAGAGAGGGAACGCTACACCTTC. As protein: CASSLERERYTF. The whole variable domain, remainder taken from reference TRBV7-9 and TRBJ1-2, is DTGVSQNPRHKITKRGQNVTFRCDPISEHNRLYWYRQTLGQGPEFLTYFQNEAQLEKSRLLSDRFSAERPKGSFSTLEIQRTEQGDSAMYLCASSLERERYTFGSGTRLTVV.

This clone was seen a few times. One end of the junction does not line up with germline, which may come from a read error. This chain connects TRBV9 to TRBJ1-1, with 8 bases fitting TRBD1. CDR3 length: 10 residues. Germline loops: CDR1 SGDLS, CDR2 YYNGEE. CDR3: CASSPSTGAF. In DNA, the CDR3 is TGTGCCAGCAGCCCCTCGACAGGGGCCTTT.

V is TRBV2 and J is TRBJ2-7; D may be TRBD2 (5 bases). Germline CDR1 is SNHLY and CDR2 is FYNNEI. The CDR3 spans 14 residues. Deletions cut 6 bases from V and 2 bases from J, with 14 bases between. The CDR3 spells CASRRSGLTYEQYF. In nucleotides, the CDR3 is TGTGCCAGCAGGAGGAGCGGTTTAACCTACGAGCAGTACTTC.

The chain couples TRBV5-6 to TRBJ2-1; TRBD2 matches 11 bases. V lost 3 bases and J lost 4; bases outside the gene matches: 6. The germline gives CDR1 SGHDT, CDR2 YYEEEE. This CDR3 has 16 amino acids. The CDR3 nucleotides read TGTGCCAGCAGCTCCTCACTAGCGGGAGCGTACAATGAGCAGTTCTTC. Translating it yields CASSSSLAGAYNEQFF.